In this sample, the clone carrying this T cell receptor (beta chain) turned up many times. Its antigen remains unidentified. These data belong to a study of naive and memory T cell subsets. Whole-study results and caveats: Diversity fell and Gini index rose from naive through CM, EM, EMRA. TCR abundance followed a power law differing between naive and memory subsets. Clonotypes are single alpha or beta chains, not paired receptors. Possibly reflecting memory cells re-expressing CD45RA, a few larger clonotypes occurred in naive repertoires, especially CD8.

Separate alpha and beta amplification began at the second PCR step. Germline V gives CDR1 MNHEY, CDR2 SMNVEV (reference sequence). V dropped 5 bases and J dropped 5; count of bases not matched to a gene: 8. CDR3 length: 14 residues. An equimolar mix of two oligonucleotides served as the beta constant-region primer for TRBC1 and TRBC2. The ligated cDNA underwent four PCR rounds using SP2 and nested alpha and beta constant-region primers. A single record per CDR3 protein comes from TCRdb applying MiXCR to the UMI-ligation and nested PCR reads. The sample records 150,000 or so distinct CDR3 sequences, approximately 24% being singletons.

This TCR derives from a human donor in good health. Sequencing was carried out using naive CD4+ T cells from blood. This chain joins TRBV27 and TRBJ1-1; TRBD1 aligns across 7 bases. CDR3 nucleotides: TGTGCCAGCAGTCTTCAACAGGGGAGGACTGAAGCTTTCTTT. Protein sequence: CASSLQQGRTEAFF.